This TCR beta chain was obtained from a study of cytomegalovirus exposure and HLA in healthy donors. Study results and limitations: Reports showed the classifier diagnosing cytomegalovirus status with high specificity and sensitivity. Cytomegalovirus-associated TCR beta chains were listed, numbering roughly 150.

The method was immunoSEQ multiplex PCR; TCRdb's version includes in-frame clones alone and lacks a portion of them. The sample yields 60,000 or so clones, over 85% seen once. Among the roughly 120 subjects of the validation cohort, separate from the approximately 700-subject first cohort, were the donors. A remark on this clone: Its specificity is not known.

Germline V gives CDR1 SGHTS, CDR2 YDEGEE. The V and J ends lost 0 bases and 1 base respectively, with 15 bases between them. CDR3 length: 17 amino acids. This clonotype was sampled from a man between 18 and 35 years old in good health and CMV-seronegative. Sequencing input: PBMCs. The chain employs TRBV5-8 and TRBJ2-3, with D perhaps matching TRBD1 (6 bases). The CDR3 bases are TGTGCCAGCAGCTTGGGGGGGCCCCTCGGGCGCACAGATACGCAGTATTTT. Translated, it gives CASSLGGPLGRTDTQYF.